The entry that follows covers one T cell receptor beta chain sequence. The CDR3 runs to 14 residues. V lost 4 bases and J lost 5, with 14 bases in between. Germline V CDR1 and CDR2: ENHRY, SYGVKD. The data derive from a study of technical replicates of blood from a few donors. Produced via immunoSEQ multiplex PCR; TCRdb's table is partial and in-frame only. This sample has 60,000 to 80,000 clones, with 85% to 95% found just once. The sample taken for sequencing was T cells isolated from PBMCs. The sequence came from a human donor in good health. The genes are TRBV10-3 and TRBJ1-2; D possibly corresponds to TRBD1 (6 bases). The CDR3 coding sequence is TGTGCCATCAGTGGCGACGACAGGAGGTATGGCTACACCTTC. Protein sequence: CAISGDDRRYGYTF.